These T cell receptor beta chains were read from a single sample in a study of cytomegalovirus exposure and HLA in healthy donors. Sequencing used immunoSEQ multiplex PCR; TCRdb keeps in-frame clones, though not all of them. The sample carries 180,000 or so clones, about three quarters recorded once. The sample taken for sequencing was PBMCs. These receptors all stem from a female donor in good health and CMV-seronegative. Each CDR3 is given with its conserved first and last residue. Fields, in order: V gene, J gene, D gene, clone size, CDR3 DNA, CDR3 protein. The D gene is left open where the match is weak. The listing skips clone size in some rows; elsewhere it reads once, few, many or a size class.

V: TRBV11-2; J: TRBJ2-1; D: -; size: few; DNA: TGTGCCAGCAGCTTAAACACAGGGTATAGAAGTGCACACAATGAGCAGTTCTTC; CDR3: CASSLNTGYRSAHNEQFF
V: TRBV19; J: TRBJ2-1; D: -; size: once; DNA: TGTGCCAGTATGCAAGCGGGCCGCTCCTACAATGAGCAGTTCTTC; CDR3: CASMQAGRSYNEQFF
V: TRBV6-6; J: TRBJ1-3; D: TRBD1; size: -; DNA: TGTGCCAGCAGTTTCCGGGACAGAGCAGGAAACACCATATATTTT; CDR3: CASSFRDRAGNTIYF
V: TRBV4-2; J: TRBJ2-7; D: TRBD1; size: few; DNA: TGTGCCAGCAGCCTACAGGGGCCGGGCGGCGAGCAGTACTTC; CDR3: CASSLQGPGGEQYF
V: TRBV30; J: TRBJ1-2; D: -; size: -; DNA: TGTGCCTGGAGTGCAGGGGCGAGTGGCTACACCTTC; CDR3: CAWSAGASGYTF
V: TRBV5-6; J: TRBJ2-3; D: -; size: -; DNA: TGTGCCAGCAGCGCTCGACTTAGGGATACGCAGTATTTT; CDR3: CASSARLRDTQYF
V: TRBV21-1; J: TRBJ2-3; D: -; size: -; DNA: TGTGCCCGAGGACTAGACGATACAGATACGCAGTATTTT; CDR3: CARGLDDTDTQYF
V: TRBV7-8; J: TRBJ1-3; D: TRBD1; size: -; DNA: TGTGCCAGCAGCTTGGGACAGGGGGCTTTTACTGGAAACACCATATATTTT; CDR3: CASSLGQGAFTGNTIYF
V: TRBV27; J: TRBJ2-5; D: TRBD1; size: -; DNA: TGTGCCAGCAGTCCGGGACAGGGGGCTTCAGAGACCCAGTACTTC; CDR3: CASSPGQGASETQYF
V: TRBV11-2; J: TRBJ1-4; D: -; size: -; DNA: TGTGCCAGCAGCCGAGACTGGCAGGGAGGAGAAAAACTGTTTTTT; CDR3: CASSRDWQGGEKLFF
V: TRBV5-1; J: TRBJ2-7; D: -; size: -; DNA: TGCGCCAGCAGCTTGGAGCCGGCAGGGTCCTACGAGCAGTACTTC; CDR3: CASSLEPAGSYEQYF
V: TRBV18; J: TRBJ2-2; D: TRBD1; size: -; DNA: TGTGCCAGCTCACCTCGACAGGGGGGCACCGGGGAGCTGTTTTTT; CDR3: CASSPRQGGTGELFF
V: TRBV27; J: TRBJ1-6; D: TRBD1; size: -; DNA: TGTGCCAGCAGCTGGGGACCGGGACAGATTAATTCACCCCTCCACTTT; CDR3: CASSWGPGQINSPLHF
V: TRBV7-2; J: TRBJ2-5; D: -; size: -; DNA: TGTGCCAGCAGCTTAGTCGGGTACCAAGAGACCCAGTACTTC; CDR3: CASSLVGYQETQYF
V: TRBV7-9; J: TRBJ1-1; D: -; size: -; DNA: TGTGCCAGCAGCTTATTTGCCCGGGGCACTGAAGCTTTCTTT; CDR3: CASSLFARGTEAFF
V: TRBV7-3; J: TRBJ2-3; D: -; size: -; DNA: TGTGCCAGCAGCCTGGGTACAGACACAGATACGCAGTATTTT; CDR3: CASSLGTDTDTQYF
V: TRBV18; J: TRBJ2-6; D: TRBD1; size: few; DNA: TGTGCCAGCTCACCCCGCCAGGGGACAGGATTCTCTGGGGCCAACGGCCTGACTTTC; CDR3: CASSPRQGTGFSGANGLTF
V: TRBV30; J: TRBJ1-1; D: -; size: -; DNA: TGTGCCGCCGGTGCCGGGTGGGCTTTCTTT; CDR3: CAAGAGWAFF
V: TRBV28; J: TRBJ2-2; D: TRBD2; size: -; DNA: TGTGCCAGCAGCCCCCGAGGACTAGCGGGGCTCACCGGGGAGCTGTTTTTT; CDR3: CASSPRGLAGLTGELFF
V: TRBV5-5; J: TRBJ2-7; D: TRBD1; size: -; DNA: TGTGCCAGCAGCTTGGCCGGGACAGGGGAGGTTAGGTGGGAGCAGTACTTC; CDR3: CASSLAGTGEVRWEQYF
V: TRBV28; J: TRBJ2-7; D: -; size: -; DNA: TGTGCCAGCAGTTCAGGGTGGGAGCAGTACTTC; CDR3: CASSSGWEQYF
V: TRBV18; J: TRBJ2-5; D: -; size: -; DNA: TGTGCCAGCTCACCAAATAACAGGGCGGAGACCCAGTACTTC; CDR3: CASSPNNRAETQYF
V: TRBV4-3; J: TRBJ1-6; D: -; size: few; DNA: TGCGCCAGCAGCCAAGAAATTGGGGGCAGGGTTGGATCACCCCTCCACTTT; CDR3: CASSQEIGGRVGSPLHF
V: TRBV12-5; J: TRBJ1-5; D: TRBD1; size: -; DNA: TGTGCTAGTGGTCCCGGACAGGGTCGGCGCAATCAGCCCCAGCATTTT; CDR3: CASGPGQGRRNQPQHF
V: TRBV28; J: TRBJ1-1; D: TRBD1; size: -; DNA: TGTGCCAGCCCCGGGACAGAGGGATCTAATTACCGGAACACTGAAGCTTTCTTT; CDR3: CASPGTEGSNYRNTEAFF
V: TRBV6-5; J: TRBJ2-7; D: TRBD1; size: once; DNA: TGTGCCAGCACAAGGACAGGGGGCTACGAGCAGTACTTC; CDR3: CASTRTGGYEQYF
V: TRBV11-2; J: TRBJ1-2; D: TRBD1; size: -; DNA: TGTGCCAGCAGCTCCATACAGGGGGCGCGGTATGGCTACACCTTC; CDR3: CASSSIQGARYGYTF
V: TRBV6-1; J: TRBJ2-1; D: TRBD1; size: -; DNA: TGTGCCAGCAGTGAATCCGAGACAGGGGGGTACAATGAGCAGTTCTTC; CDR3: CASSESETGGYNEQFF
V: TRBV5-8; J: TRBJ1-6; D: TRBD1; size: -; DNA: TGTGCCAGCAGCTTAAGACAGGGGGCGTTCGATAATTCACCCCTCCACTTT; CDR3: CASSLRQGAFDNSPLHF
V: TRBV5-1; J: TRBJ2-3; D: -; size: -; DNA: TGCGCCAGCAGCTTGGTCAGGGGAGCAGATACGCAGTATTTT; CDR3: CASSLVRGADTQYF
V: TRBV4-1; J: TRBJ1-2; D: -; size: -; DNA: TGCGCCAGCAGCCAACAACCTACAGGGTTCTATGGCTACACCTTC; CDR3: CASSQQPTGFYGYTF
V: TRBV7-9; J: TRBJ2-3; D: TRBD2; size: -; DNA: TGTGCCAGCAGCCGGACTAGCGGGAGTACAGATACGCAGTATTTT; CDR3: CASSRTSGSTDTQYF
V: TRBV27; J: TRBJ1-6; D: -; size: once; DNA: TGTGCCAGCGGATTGGGGGGGGGCGGGTCACCCCTCCACTTT; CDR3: CASGLGGGGSPLHF
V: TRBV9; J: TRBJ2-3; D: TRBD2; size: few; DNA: TGTGCCAGCAGCGTAGGGAAAGCGGGAGGGCCCGGGGATACGCAGTATTTT; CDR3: CASSVGKAGGPGDTQYF
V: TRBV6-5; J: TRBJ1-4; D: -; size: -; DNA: TGTGCCAGCAGGGACCGGACAGCGGGAACTGAAAAACTGTTTTTT; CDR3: CASRDRTAGTEKLFF
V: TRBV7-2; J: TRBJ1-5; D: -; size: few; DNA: TGTGCCAGCAGCTTACATAGCAATCAGCCCCAGCATTTT; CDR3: CASSLHSNQPQHF
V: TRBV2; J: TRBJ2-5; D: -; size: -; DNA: TGTGCCAGCACCCTGATGGCAGGGCCAGAGACCCAGTACTTC; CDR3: CASTLMAGPETQYF
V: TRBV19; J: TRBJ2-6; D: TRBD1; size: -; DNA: TGTGCCAGTAGTAACAGGGGGCACGCTGGGGCCAACGTCCTGACTTTC; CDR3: CASSNRGHAGANVLTF
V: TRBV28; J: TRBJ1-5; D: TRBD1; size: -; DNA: TGTGCCAGCACAGGCAGGGGGCTGACTAACAATCAGCCCCAGCATTTT; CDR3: CASTGRGLTNNQPQHF
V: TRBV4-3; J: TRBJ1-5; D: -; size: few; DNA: TGCGCCAGCAGCCAAGTAATTAGCAATCAGCCCCAGCATTTT; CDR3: CASSQVISNQPQHF
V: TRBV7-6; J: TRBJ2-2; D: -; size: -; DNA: TGTGCCAGCAGCTCCGATGTAATCCAGGGCGAGCTGTTTTTT; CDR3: CASSSDVIQGELFF
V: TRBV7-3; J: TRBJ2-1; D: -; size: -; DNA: TGTGCCAGCAGCCGTCGGGCGGGACTTTACAATGAGCAGTTCTTC; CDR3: CASSRRAGLYNEQFF
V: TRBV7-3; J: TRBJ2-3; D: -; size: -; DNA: TGTGCCAGCAGCTTATCCAGGGCCGGCTTGGATACGCAGTATTTT; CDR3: CASSLSRAGLDTQYF
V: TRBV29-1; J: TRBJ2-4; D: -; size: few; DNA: TGCAGCGTTGAAGCGGGGAGAGGGTTTTTGACCAAAAACAGTCAGTACTTC; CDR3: CSVEAGRGFLTKNSQYF
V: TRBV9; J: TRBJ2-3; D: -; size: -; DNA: TGTGCCAGCAGCGTAGATCTGGGGGGGCGGGGAGATACGCAGTATTTT; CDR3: CASSVDLGGRGDTQYF
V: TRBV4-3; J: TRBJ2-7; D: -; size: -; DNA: TGCGCCAGCAGCCAAGGAGAAGGGGCCTACGAGCAGTACTTC; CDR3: CASSQGEGAYEQYF
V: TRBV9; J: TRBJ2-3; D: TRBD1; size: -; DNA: TGTGCCAGCAGCGTAGAGGGGGCGAGGTCCGATACGCAGTATTTT; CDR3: CASSVEGARSDTQYF
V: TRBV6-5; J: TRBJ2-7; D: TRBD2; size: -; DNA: TGTGCCAGCAGTCGGACTAGGGACTACGAGCAGTACTTC; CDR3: CASSRTRDYEQYF
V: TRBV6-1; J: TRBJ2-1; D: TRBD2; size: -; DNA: TGTGCCAGCAGTGCGACTAGCGGGAATGAGCAGTTCTTC; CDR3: CASSATSGNEQFF
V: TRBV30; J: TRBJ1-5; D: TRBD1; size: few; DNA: TGTGCCTGGGCGACAGGGCAGGATCAGCCCCAGCATTTT; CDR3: CAWATGQDQPQHF
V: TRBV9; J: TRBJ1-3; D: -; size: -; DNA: TGTGCCAGCAGCCCGCGTGCGGGACTCACCAAATCTGGAAACACCATATATTTT; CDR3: CASSPRAGLTKSGNTIYF
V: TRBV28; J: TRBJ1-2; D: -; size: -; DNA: TGTGCCAGCACCCTAGGGCAGGGGAGATATGGCTACACCTTC; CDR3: CASTLGQGRYGYTF
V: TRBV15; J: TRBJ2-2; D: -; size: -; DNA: TGTGCCACCAGCAGTGGGGGACTTCAGGCCGGGGAGCTGTTTTTT; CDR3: CATSSGGLQAGELFF
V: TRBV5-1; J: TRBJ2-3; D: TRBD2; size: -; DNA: TGCGCCAGCAGCTCAAAATTTAGCGGGGTTAGCACAGATACGCAGTATTTT; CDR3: CASSSKFSGVSTDTQYF
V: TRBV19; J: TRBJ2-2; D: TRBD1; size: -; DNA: TGTGCCAGTAGTAGCCGACAGGGGGTCGGGAACACCGGGGAGCTGTTTTTT; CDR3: CASSSRQGVGNTGELFF